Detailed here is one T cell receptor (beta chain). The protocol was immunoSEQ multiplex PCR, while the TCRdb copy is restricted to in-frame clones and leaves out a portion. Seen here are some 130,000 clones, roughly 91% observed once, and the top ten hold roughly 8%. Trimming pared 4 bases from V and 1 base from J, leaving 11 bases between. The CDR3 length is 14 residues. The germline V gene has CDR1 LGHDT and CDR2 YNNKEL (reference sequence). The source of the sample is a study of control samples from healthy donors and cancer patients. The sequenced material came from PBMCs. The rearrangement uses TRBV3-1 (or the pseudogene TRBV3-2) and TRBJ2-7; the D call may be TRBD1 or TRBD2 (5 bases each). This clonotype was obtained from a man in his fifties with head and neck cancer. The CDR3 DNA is TGTGCCAGCAGCCCATGGGACCGTTCCTACGAGCAGTACTTC. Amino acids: CASSPWDRSYEQYF.